This T cell receptor (beta chain) was obtained from a study of metastatic and nonmetastatic thyroid tumors. Study at large: Thyroid patients, malignant and benign, had repertoires compared across blood and tumor or nodule tissue.

Until they underwent thyroid surgery, no patient had received any treatment. CDR3 size: 12 residues. Germline CDR1 and CDR2: SQVTM and ANQGSEA. Comments on this clone: A read error may be the cause here, since a much bigger clone is one base away. Other DNA sequences in this sample translate to the same CDR3.

TCRdb reprocessed the PCR reads via MiXCR. The profile shows about 53,000 clones, 20% of them singletons. The sequenced sample was blood. The rearrangement joins TRBV29-1 to TRBJ2-3; the D is unclear. The receptor was isolated from a female donor with papillary thyroid cancer or a benign thyroid nodule (not recorded which). Some clones in this sample may be carry-over from other donors' samples. The CDR3 DNA reads as TGCAGCGCTGACGCCACGGCAGATACGCAGTATTTC. This gives the protein CSADATADTQYF.